The following is a T cell receptor (beta chain) sequence with its context. What it recognizes is unknown. The data originate from a study of chemoradiotherapy in HPV16-positive cancers. Turning to the study itself: Functional T-cell assays on two HPV16-positive patients' cells defined candidate HPV-specific clones and common TCR motifs.

Whole-study findings and limits: The functional HPV-specific definition rests on just a couple of HPV16-positive patients. Candidate HPV-specific clones and E7-related TCR motifs grew in tumor during treatment.

Trimming removed 5 bases from V and 5 bases from J; junction bases left unmatched: 4. The CDR3 has 14 amino acids. Germline CDR1 reads SNHLY; CDR2 reads FYNNEI. Data came from immunoSEQ multiplex PCR; TCRdb stores just in-frame clones and leaves some out. The sample has approximately 29,000 clones; roughly 84% are singletons. V is TRBV2 and J is TRBJ1-4, with TRBD1 identical over 8 bases. The clonotype was recovered from a human donor with HPV-associated anogenital cancer. Specimen: blood, collected from a patient who underwent chemoradiotherapy. For the CDR3, the DNA is TGTGCCAGCAGTAACAGGGGGATAAATGAAAAACTGTTTTTT. This codes for CASSNRGINEKLFF. The full variable domain, its missing parts supplied by reference TRBV2 and TRBJ1-4, is EPEVTQTPSHQVTQMGQEVILRCVPISNHLYFYWYRQILGQKVEFLVSFYNNEISEKSEIFDDQFSVERPDGSNFTLKIRSTKLEDSAMYFCASSNRGINEKLFFGSGTQLSVL.